The 30 T cell receptor beta chains listed next were all sequenced from one sample in a study of Graves' ophthalmopathy and Graves' hyperthyroidism. Using RNA transcripts, the TCR beta CDR3 regions were amplified. A first-round RT-PCR used HTBI primers, followed by a second-round multiplex PCR. MiXCR was run by TCRdb on the multiplex PCR reads, yielding one entry per CDR3 protein. The data show about 600,000 distinct CDR3 sequences, about 40% seen once. Sequencing input: peripheral blood or thyroid tissue (not recorded which). These TCRs come from an adult man with Graves' hyperthyroidism.

The chain links TRBV24-1 to TRBJ2-7; TRBD2 matches 9 bases. The J call may be in error: the DNA end matches TRBJ2-1 better. Germline CDR1 is KGHDR and CDR2 is SFDVKD. The CDR3 has 17 amino acids. The CDR3 DNA reads as TGTGCCACCAGTGCTGCTAGCGGGGTTAGCTCCTACAATGAGCAGTTCTTC. Translation: CATSAASGVSSYNEQFF.

This clonotype was found many times. The chain uses TRBV4-1 and TRBJ2-7; D is unclear. The CDR3 is 15 amino acids. Trimming pared 0 bases from V and 6 bases from J, leaving 15 bases between. Germline CDR1 and CDR2: MGHRA and YSYEKL. The CDR3: CASSQEGIGTPEQYF. Written as DNA, the CDR3 is TGCGCCAGCAGCCAAGAAGGGATCGGAACGCCCGAGCAGTACTTC.

The chain employs TRBV2 and TRBJ2-6, with a tentative D call TRBD1 (5 bases). There are 15 residues in the CDR3. The germline V and J ends were trimmed by 8 bases and 4 bases, with 15 bases remaining between them. CDR1 is SNHLY, CDR2 FYNNEI, per germline. CDR3 residues: CASCRTLGGANVLTF. The CDR3 nucleotides are TGTGCCAGCTGCCGGACACTCGGGGGGGCCAACGTCCTGACTTTC.

V is TRBV10-3 and J is TRBJ2-7, with a weak D call TRBD2 (6 bases). The CDR3 runs 13 residues. Looked up from germline, CDR1 is ENHRY and CDR2 is SYGVKD. With 10 bases removed from V and 7 bases from J, the gap between germline ends came to 20 bases. The CDR3 region has the DNA TGTGCCAGCACCCATGGGGGGTTGAGGGAGCAGTACTTC. It codes for CASTHGGLREQYF.

This clonotype was counted between two and nine times. CDR3 loop: CAISDSGGSTDTQYF. The DNA for the CDR3 is TGTGCCATCAGTGACAGCGGGGGCAGCACAGATACGCAGTATTTT. The V and J genes are TRBV10-3 and TRBJ2-3; 8 bases match TRBD2. The CDR3 covers 15 residues. Losses at the gene ends were 3 bases for V and 0 bases for J; bases not matched to a gene: 2. The germline V gene encodes CDR1 ENHRY and CDR2 SYGVKD.

About this clonotype: This may arise from a read error, as a much more abundant clone is one base away. The CDR3 loop reads CASSLWTRNTEAFF. In nucleotides, the CDR3 is TGTGCCAGCAGCCTATGGACGCGGAACACTGAAGCTTTCTTT. V is TRBV2 and J is TRBJ1-1; D not certain. Germline lookup yields CDR1 SNHLY and CDR2 FYNNEI. V gave up 6 bases and J gave up 1 base, with 12 bases separating them. The CDR3 spans 14 residues.

The chain recombines TRBV2 with TRBJ2-1; TRBD2 aligns across 8 bases. CDR3 size: 16 residues. Per the germline V gene, CDR1 is SNHLY and CDR2 is FYNNEI. The trim removed 6 bases at V and 4 bases at J, leaving 11 bases unmatched. In DNA, the CDR3 is TGTGCCAGCAGCGTAGCAAGCGGGGGCCGGTACAATGAGCAGTTCTTC. Amino acid sequence: CASSVASGGRYNEQFF.

The chain links TRBV9 to TRBJ2-5; 11 nucleotides agree with TRBD2. V lost 3 bases, J lost 4 bases, and 8 bases stayed unmatched. The CDR3 covers 16 residues. CDR1 and CDR2 from the germline V gene are SGDLS and YYNGEE. CDR3 bases: TGTGCCAGCAGCGCTGTGACTAGCGGGGACTTAGAGACCCAGTACTTC. Translated: CASSAVTSGDLETQYF.

The rearrangement joins TRBV4-1 to TRBJ1-5; no clear D gene. The CDR3 consists of 16 residues. The V end lost 0 bases, the J end lost 2 bases, and 11 bases lay between the germline ends. From germline, CDR1 is MGHRA and CDR2 YSYEKL. The CDR3: CASSQDWVSRNQPQHF. In DNA, the CDR3 is TGCGCCAGCAGCCAAGATTGGGTTTCTCGCAATCAGCCCCAGCATTTT.

About this clonotype: Given the absence of the conserved phenylalanine or tryptophan at the CDR3 end, a read error is likely. The gene calls are TRBV3-1 and TRBJ2-7, with D unclear. CDR1 is LGHDT and CDR2 is YNNKEL in the germline V gene (reference sequence). The V end was cut by 0 bases, the J end by 3 bases, with 9 bases between. The CDR3 runs to 14 residues. The CDR3 reads CASSQEMGNYEQYS. CDR3 sequence (DNA): TGTGCCAGCAGCCAAGAGATGGGCAACTACGAGCAGTACTCC.

CDR3 sequence (DNA): TGTGCCATCAGACCACAGGCCACTAGAGCTCATAGCAATCAGCCCCAGCATTTT. Translating it yields CAIRPQATRAHSNQPQHF. The rearrangement uses TRBV10-3 and TRBJ1-5; perhaps TRBD1 as D (5 bases). Germline CDR1 ENHRY, CDR2 SYGVKD. CDR3 length: 18 residues. The V gene lost 6 bases and the J gene lost 0 bases, with 21 bases spanning the gap.

This clonotype was detected only a few times. The rearrangement uses TRBV10-1 and TRBJ1-2; TRBD1 might be the D (6 bases). Trimming took off 0 bases at V and 5 bases at J, with 13 bases between the two ends. This CDR3 spans 15 amino acids. The V gene's germline CDR1 is WNHNN and CDR2 SYGVQD (reference sequence). The chain's CDR3 is CASSESWGAQYGYTF. Written as DNA, the CDR3 is TGCGCCAGCAGTGAGTCGTGGGGGGCGCAATATGGCTACACCTTC.

As concerns this clonotype: A read error may be the cause here, since a much bigger clone is one base away. The chain recombines TRBV11-1 with TRBJ2-7, with D tentatively TRBD2 (7 bases). The V end lost 11 bases, the J end lost 4 bases, and 21 bases lay between the germline ends. In germline, CDR1 is SGHAT, CDR2 FQDESV (reference sequence). The CDR3 spans 14 residues. CDR3 bases: TGTGCCGGCCAGGAAGGGGGAGGGCCGTACGAGCAGTACTTC. It codes for CAGQEGGGPYEQYF.

This clonotype was detected many times. The chain couples TRBV20-1 to TRBJ2-2, with D perhaps matching TRBD2 (7 bases). V gave up 5 bases and J gave up 0 bases, with 16 bases separating them. The CDR3 runs 16 residues. Germline V gene lookup returns CDR1 DFQATT and CDR2 SNEGSKA (reference sequence). The CDR3 loop is CSASTWGGPNTGELFF. The CDR3 DNA follows: TGCAGTGCTTCAACTTGGGGGGGGCCGAACACCGGGGAGCTGTTTTTT.

This clonotype was picked up many times. The chain recombines TRBV24-1 with TRBJ2-7, with unresolved D. V was clipped by 4 bases and J by 3 bases, with 18 bases between them. The CDR3 is 16 amino acids. Germline CDR1 is KGHDR and CDR2 is SFDVKD. In nucleotides, the CDR3 is TGTGCCACCAGTGAAAGCATCGGACCTGGATACTACGAGCAGTACTTC. Protein product: CATSESIGPGYYEQYF.

This clonotype has ten or more counts. The CDR3, as DNA: TGTGCCAGTAGTATCGGCGGGCACCCTCCCTACGAGCAGTACTTC. Its translation: CASSIGGHPPYEQYF. V is TRBV19 and J is TRBJ2-7; the D gene is possibly TRBD2 (5 bases). Trimming left V 3 bases short and J 2 bases short, with 14 bases between. CDR1 LNHDA and CDR2 SQIVND come from the germline V gene (reference sequence). The CDR3 runs 15 residues.

This clonotype has a handful of counts. V gene TRBV29-1 combines with J gene TRBJ2-7; D may be TRBD1 or TRBD2 (5 bases each). The length of the CDR3 is 14 residues. V lost 6 bases and J 5 bases, leaving 20 bases between the germline ends. Germline V gene sequence: CDR1 SQVTM, CDR2 ANQGSEA. The CDR3 sequence: CSVFGDPEGDEQYF. CDR3 nucleotides: TGCAGCGTCTTTGGGGACCCTGAGGGTGACGAGCAGTACTTC.

Ten or more counts support this clonotype. The V gene is TRBV12-3 or TRBV12-4, the J gene TRBJ1-2, with D perhaps matching TRBD1 (6 bases). Deletions cut 5 bases from V and 2 bases from J, with 12 bases between. This CDR3 is 14 amino acids long. CDR3 residues: CASSRRTVNYGYTF. The CDR3 nucleotides are TGTGCCAGCAGTCGCAGGACAGTCAACTATGGCTACACCTTC.

J is TRBJ2-5 and V is TRBV3-1; D not resolved. From germline, CDR1 is LGHDT and CDR2 YNNKEL (reference sequence). Deletions cut 1 base from V and 5 bases from J, with 11 bases between. The CDR3 runs 14 residues. This CDR3 is CASSQGGRGETQYF. CDR3 nucleotide sequence: TGTGCCAGCAGCCAAGGTGGGCGTGGGGAGACCCAGTACTTC.

V gene TRBV2 combines with J gene TRBJ2-1, with a possible D match to TRBD1 (6 bases). Trimming cost V 2 bases and J 4 bases, with 9 bases left between them. This CDR3 spans 14 amino acids. CDR1 and CDR2 (germline): SNHLY, FYNNEI. DNA of the CDR3: TGTGCCAGCAGTGAAAGACAGGAATACAATGAGCAGTTCTTC. Its protein is CASSERQEYNEQFF.

This clonotype was observed many times. The chain recombines TRBV12-3 or TRBV12-4 with TRBJ1-6, with D unclear. The germline V and J ends were trimmed by 2 bases and 6 bases, with 5 bases remaining between them. The CDR3 covers 13 residues. The CDR3 here is CASSLQPNSPLHF. CDR3 in DNA: TGTGCCAGCAGTTTACAGCCTAATTCACCCCTCCACTTT.

The chain uses TRBV2 and TRBJ2-7; D unclear. Matching the DNA end better, TRBJ2-1 makes the J call doubtful. This CDR3 has 15 amino acids. Germline lookup yields CDR1 SNHLY and CDR2 FYNNEI. The CDR3 DNA is TGTGCCAGCAGTCATAACCCCTCAGTAGACAATGAGCAGTTCTTC. It yields the protein CASSHNPSVDNEQFF.

This clonotype showed up many times. The chain has TRBV12-3 or TRBV12-4 and TRBJ1-1, with D maybe TRBD1 (5 bases). V lost 6 bases, J lost 7 bases, and 9 bases lay in between. The CDR3 is made up of 11 amino acids. DNA of the CDR3: TGTGCCAGCAGCTCAGACAGTGAAGCTTTCTTT. It encodes CASSSDSEAFF.

This clonotype was observed at least ten times. The rearrangement uses TRBV6-5 and TRBJ2-5; 7 bases align to TRBD1. This CDR3 is built from 15 residues. Germline CDR1 reads MNHEY; CDR2 reads SVGAGI. With V trimmed by 5 bases and J by 4 bases, 10 bases remained unmatched. The CDR3 region is CASSEMTGWGETQYF. CDR3 in DNA: TGTGCCAGCAGTGAAATGACAGGGTGGGGAGAGACCCAGTACTTC.

This sequence joins TRBV3-1 and TRBJ2-2, with D perhaps matching TRBD1 (5 bases). V was trimmed by 1 base and J by 6 bases, leaving 12 bases between them. Germline loops: CDR1 LGHDT, CDR2 YNNKEL (reference sequence). The length of the CDR3 is 15 residues. The CDR3 region has the DNA TGTGCCAGCAGCCAAGGTGGGGCGACGGCCGGGGAGCTGTTTTTT. This sequence encodes CASSQGGATAGELFF.

Details on this clonotype: This CDR3 is missing its conserved last phenylalanine or tryptophan, likely due to a read error. This CDR3 reads CASNTGQASHEQYL. The CDR3 coding sequence is TGTGCCAGCAACACGGGACAGGCCTCCCACGAGCAGTACTTG. The chain joins TRBV12-3 or TRBV12-4 to TRBJ2-7, with TRBD1 matching over 8 bases. This CDR3 has 14 residues.

The chain carries TRBV7-9 and TRBJ2-7; 11 bases align to TRBD2. Germline CDR1 reads SEHNR; CDR2 reads FQNEAQ (reference sequence). CDR3 size: 17 residues. With V trimmed by 2 bases and J by 1 base, 7 bases remained unmatched. The CDR3 coding sequence is TGTGCCAGCAGCTTATTAGGCGCTAGCGGGGGGTCCTACGAGCAGTACTTC. Translating gives CASSLLGASGGSYEQYF.

The genes are TRBV29-1 and TRBJ2-7; 7 bases are a match to TRBD1. The CDR3 is made up of 11 amino acids. V lost 8 bases and J lost 1; bases outside the gene matches: 2. Germline-derived CDR1 and CDR2 are SQVTM and ANQGSEA. The CDR3 protein is CSSTGSYEQYF. The CDR3 DNA is TGCAGCTCGACAGGGTCCTACGAGCAGTACTTC.

This clonotype was seen only once. V and J are TRBV7-8 and TRBJ2-1; TRBD2 is a possible D gene (6 bases). Deletions cut 5 bases from V and 1 base from J, with 15 bases between. This CDR3 is built from 16 residues. The germline V gene has CDR1 SGHVS and CDR2 FQNEAQ. The CDR3 DNA reads TGTGCCAGCAGCGCAAGACTAGTCCGTTCCTACAATGAGCAGTTCTTC. Its translation: CASSARLVRSYNEQFF.

In this sample, this clonotype turned up many times. V usage is TRBV5-8 and J usage is TRBJ1-1, with TRBD1 as a possible D gene (5 bases). This CDR3 region has 14 residues. Germline V gene sequence: CDR1 SGHTS, CDR2 YDEGEE. Trimming pared 2 bases from V and 1 base from J, leaving 9 bases between. The CDR3 nucleotides read TGTGCCAGCAGCTTCCGACAGCCGAACACTGAAGCTTTCTTT. This codes for CASSFRQPNTEAFF.